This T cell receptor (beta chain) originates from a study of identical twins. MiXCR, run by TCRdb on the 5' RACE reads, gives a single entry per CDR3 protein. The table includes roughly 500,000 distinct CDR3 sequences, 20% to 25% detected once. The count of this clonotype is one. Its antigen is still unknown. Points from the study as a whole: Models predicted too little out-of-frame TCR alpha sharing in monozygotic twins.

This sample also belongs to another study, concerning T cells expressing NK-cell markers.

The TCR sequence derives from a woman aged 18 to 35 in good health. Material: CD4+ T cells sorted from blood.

The CDR3 DNA reads TGTGCCAGCAGCTTGGGGTGGGATCAGCCCCAGCATTTT. Its protein product is CASSLGWDQPQHF. This chain joins TRBV5-5 and TRBJ1-5, with D uncertain. Germline V gene data show CDR1 as SGHKS and CDR2 as YYEKEE (reference sequence). V was shortened by 0 bases and J by 5 bases, with 6 bases between the two germline ends. This CDR3 has 13 amino acids. Full variable domain (remainder filled in from reference TRBV5-5 and TRBJ1-5): DAGVTQSPTHLIKTRGQQVTLRCSPISGHKSVSWYQQVLGQGPQFIFQYYEKEERGRGNFPDRFSARQFPNYSSELNVNALLLGDSALYLCASSLGWDQPQHFGDGTRLSIL.